The T cell receptor (beta chain) under discussion was sequenced for a study of graft-versus-host responses after intestinal transplantation. Measured with immunoSEQ multiplex PCR; TCRdb has only the in-frame clones, and not every one. Of fewer than 90,000 clones in the sample, 85% to 95% are singletons; the top ten hold 0.15% to 0.2%. This CDR3 is 14 amino acids long. J gave up 6 bases and V 3 bases, and 6 bases lay outside the gene matches. Germline CDR1 is SGHRS and CDR2 is YFSETQ. About this clone: Its antigen is undetermined.

The input for sequencing was unstimulated CD4+ T cells sorted from spleen or lymph node cells, taken before transplant. The rearrangement links TRBV5-1 to TRBJ2-7; 10 bases agree with TRBD1. The TCR sequence derives from a human donor who was the organ donor for an intestinal transplant. The CDR3 here is CASSWDRGSGEQYF. CDR3 sequence (DNA): TGCGCCAGCAGCTGGGACAGGGGCTCTGGCGAGCAGTACTTC. The full variable domain, completed using reference TRBV5-1 and TRBJ2-7, is KAGVTQTPRYLIKTRGQQVTLSCSPISGHRSVSWYQQTPGQGLQFLFEYFSETQRNKGNFPGRFSGRQFSNSRSEMNVSTLELGDSALYLCASSWDRGSGEQYFGPGTRLTVT.